The source of this TCR beta chain is a study of blood T cell repertoires in COVID-19. Study as a whole: Researchers got acute and convalescent COVID-19 samples from the United States, Italy and Spain. The cDNA or gDNA used as material had been derived from T cells, B-cell-depleted T cells, or PBMCs.

The CDR3 sequence is 12 residues long. Trimming removed 6 bases at V and 2 bases at J, with 7 bases between. Germline CDR1 ENHRY, CDR2 SYGVKD. Under the authors' procedure: Quantification of nucleated cells was approximated via reference gene primer amplification. The table came from immunoSEQ multiplex PCR; TCRdb's copy has only in-frame clones and leaves some out. V and J calls and clone size are copied from that table; D and trimming were computed from the DNA. The data contain some 250,000 clones, about 80% of them seen just once; the ten biggest clones take up about 3%. The sequence came from a woman of 80 years or more with acute or convalescent COVID-19. V usage is TRBV10-3 and J usage is TRBJ1-2; TRBD1 is a possible D gene (6 bases). The material sequenced was peripheral blood. The CDR3 bases are TGTGCCATCAGCGGACAGAACTATGGCTACACCTTC. It specifies CAISGQNYGYTF.